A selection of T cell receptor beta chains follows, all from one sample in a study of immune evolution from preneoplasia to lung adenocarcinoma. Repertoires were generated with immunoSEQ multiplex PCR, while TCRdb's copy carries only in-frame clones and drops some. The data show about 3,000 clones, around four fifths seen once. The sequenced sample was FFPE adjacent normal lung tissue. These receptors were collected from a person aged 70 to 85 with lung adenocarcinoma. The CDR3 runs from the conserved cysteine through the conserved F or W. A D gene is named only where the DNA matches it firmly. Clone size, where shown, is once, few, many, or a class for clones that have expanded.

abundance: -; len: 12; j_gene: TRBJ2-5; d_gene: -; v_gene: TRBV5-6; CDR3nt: TGTGCCAGCAGCTTGTCCCAAGAGACCCAGTACTTC; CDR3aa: CASSLSQETQYF
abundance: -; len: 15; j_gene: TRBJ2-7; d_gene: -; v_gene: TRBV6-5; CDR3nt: TGTGCCAGCAGTTCAATACAGGGAGGAGGTTACGAGCAGTACTTC; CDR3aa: CASSSIQGGGYEQYF
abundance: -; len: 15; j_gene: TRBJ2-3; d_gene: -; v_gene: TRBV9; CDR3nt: TGTGCCAGCAGCGTATTCGACCAGGCGGTAGATACGCAGTATTTT; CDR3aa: CASSVFDQAVDTQYF
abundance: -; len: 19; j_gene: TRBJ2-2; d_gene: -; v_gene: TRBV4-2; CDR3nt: TGTGCCAGCAGCCAAGAGTACAGGGTAGTCGGCCAGGGGACGGGGGAGCTGTTTTTT; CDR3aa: CASSQEYRVVGQGTGELFF
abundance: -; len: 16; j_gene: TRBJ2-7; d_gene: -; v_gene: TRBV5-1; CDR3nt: TGCGCCAGCAGCCTAGGACCGGGACCCCTGTCCTACGAGCAGTACTTC; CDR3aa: CASSLGPGPLSYEQYF
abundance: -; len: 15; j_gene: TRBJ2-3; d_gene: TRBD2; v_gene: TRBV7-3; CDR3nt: TGTGCCAGCAGTAAGAGCGGGGGGAGCACAGATACGCAGTATTTT; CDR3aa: CASSKSGGSTDTQYF
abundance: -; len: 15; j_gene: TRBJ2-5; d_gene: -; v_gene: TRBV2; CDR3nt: TGTGCCAGCTGTCCAACGGGCCTACTGGGGGAGACCCAGTACTTC; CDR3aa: CASCPTGLLGETQYF
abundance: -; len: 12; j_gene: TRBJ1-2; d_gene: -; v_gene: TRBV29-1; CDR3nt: TGCAGCGCCGTGGGGGGGAACTATGGCTACACCTTC; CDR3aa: CSAVGGNYGYTF
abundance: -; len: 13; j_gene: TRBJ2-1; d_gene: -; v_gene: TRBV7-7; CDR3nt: TGTGCTAGCAGCGACGGTAGCAGCAATGAGCAGTTCTTC; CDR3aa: CASSDGSSNEQFF
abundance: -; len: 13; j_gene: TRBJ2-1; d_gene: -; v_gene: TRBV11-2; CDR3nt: TGTGCCAGCAGCTTAATTCAGGGGCTTGAGCAGTTCTTC; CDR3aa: CASSLIQGLEQFF
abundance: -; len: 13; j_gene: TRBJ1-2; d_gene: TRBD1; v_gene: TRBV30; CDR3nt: TGTGCCTGGAGCGCGGGACAGGGCCATGGCTACACCTTC; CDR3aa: CAWSAGQGHGYTF
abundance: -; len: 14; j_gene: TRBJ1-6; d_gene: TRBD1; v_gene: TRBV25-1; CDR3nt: TGTGCCAGCAGGAAGACAGGGGGAAAGTCACCCCTCCACTTT; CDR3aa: CASRKTGGKSPLHF
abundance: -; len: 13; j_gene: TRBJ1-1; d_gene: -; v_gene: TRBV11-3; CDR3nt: TGTGCCAGCAGCTTAGACCAGTACGCTGAAGCTTTCTTT; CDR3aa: CASSLDQYAEAFF
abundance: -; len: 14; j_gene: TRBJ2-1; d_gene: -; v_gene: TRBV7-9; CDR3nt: TGTGCCAGCAGCTTCGGGAGCTCCTACAATGAGCAGTTCTTC; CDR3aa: CASSFGSSYNEQFF
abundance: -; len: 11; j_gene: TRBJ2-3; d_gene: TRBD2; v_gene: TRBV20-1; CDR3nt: TGCACAGCGGGGGGCTCAGATACGCAGTATTTT; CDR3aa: CTAGGSDTQYF
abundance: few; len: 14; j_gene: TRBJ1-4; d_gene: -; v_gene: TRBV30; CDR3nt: TGTGCCTGGAGTGTCTGGGGGGTTAATGAAAAACTGTTTTTT; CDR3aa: CAWSVWGVNEKLFF
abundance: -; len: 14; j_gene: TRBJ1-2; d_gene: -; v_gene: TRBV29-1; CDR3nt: TGCAGCGTTGAAGATCCCATACAGAACTATGGCTACACCTTC; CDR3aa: CSVEDPIQNYGYTF
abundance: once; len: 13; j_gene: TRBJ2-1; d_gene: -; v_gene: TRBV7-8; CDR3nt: TGTGCCAGCAGCAAGATTCTAGGAGCTGAGCAGTTCTTC; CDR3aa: CASSKILGAEQFF
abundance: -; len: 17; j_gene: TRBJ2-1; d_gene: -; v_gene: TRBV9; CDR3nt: TGTGCCAGCAGCGTAGCTTCGGGTCGGAGCGCTTTTTCCGAGCAGTTCTTC; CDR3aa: CASSVASGRSAFSEQFF
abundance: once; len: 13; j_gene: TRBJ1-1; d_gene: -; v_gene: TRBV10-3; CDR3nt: TGTGCCGCCGCCCCAGGCTCGAACACTGAAGCTTTCTTT; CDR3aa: CAAAPGSNTEAFF
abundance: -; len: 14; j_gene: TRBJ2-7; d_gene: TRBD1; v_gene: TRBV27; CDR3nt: TGTGCCAGCAGTATACGGACAGGGATATACGAGCAGTACTTC; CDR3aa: CASSIRTGIYEQYF
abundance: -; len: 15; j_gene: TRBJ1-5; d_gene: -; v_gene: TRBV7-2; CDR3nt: TGTGCCAACAGCTTAGTTCCACAGGAGGATCAGCCCCAGCATTTT; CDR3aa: CANSLVPQEDQPQHF
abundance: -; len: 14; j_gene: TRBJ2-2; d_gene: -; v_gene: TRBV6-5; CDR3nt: TGTGCCAGCCGGACTAATGCGAACACCGGGGAGCTGTTTTTT; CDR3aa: CASRTNANTGELFF
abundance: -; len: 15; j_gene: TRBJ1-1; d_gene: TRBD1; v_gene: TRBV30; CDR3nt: TGTGCCTGGAGTCGAGGACAGGGAATCAACACTGAAGCTTTCTTT; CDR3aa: CAWSRGQGINTEAFF
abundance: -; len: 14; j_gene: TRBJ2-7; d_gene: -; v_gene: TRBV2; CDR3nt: TGTGCCAGCAGGGAGGGGAGGATCTCCTACGAGCAGTACTTC; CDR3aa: CASREGRISYEQYF
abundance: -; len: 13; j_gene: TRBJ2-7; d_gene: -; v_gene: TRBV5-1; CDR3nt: TGCGCCAGCGGCAGGTCCAGCTCCTACGAGCAGTACTTC; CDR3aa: CASGRSSSYEQYF
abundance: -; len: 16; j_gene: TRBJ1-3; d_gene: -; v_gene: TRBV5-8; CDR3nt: TGTGCCAGCAGCTTGGCCCCGGGGAGCTCTGGAAACACCATATATTTT; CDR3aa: CASSLAPGSSGNTIYF
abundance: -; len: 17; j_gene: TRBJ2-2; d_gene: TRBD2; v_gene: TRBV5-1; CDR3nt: TGCGCCAGCAGCTTGAGACTAGCGGGGAAAAACACCGGGGAGCTGTTTTTT; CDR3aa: CASSLRLAGKNTGELFF
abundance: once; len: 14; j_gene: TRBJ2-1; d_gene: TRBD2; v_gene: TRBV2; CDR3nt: TGTGCCAGCGTACTAGCGGACCGAAACAATGAGCAGTTCTTC; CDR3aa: CASVLADRNNEQFF
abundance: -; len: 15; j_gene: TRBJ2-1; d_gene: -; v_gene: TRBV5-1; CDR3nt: TGCGCCAGCAGCTCGGAGGCCGGCTCCTACAATGAGCAGTTCTTC; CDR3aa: CASSSEAGSYNEQFF
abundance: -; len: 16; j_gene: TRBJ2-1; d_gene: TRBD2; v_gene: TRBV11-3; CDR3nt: TGTGCCAGCAGCTTCTCATTCGGGGGGATTGGTAATGAGCAGTTCTTC; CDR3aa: CASSFSFGGIGNEQFF
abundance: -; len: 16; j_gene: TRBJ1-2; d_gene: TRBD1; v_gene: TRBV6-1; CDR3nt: TGTGCCAGCAGTGACGTGTCAGGGGGAATGTACTATGGCTACACCTTC; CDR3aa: CASSDVSGGMYYGYTF
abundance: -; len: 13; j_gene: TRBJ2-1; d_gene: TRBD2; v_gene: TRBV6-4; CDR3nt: TGTGCCAGCAGTGAAGGGACTAGTAATGAGCAGTTCTTC; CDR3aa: CASSEGTSNEQFF
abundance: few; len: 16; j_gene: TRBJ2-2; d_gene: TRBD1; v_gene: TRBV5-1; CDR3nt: TGCGCCAGCAGCCCACCAACAGGGGAAGGATACGGGGAGCTGTTTTTT; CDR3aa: CASSPPTGEGYGELFF
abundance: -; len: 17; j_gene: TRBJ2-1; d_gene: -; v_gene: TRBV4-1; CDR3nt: TGCGCCAGCAGCCAAGTGAGGGCCCGGAGCTCCTACAATGAGCAGTTCTTC; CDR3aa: CASSQVRARSSYNEQFF
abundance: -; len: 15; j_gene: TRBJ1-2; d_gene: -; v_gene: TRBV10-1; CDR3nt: TGCGCCAGCAGTTCCGTTCGAAGATCGCGAAAGACCTATGGCTTC; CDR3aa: CASSSVRRSRKTYGF
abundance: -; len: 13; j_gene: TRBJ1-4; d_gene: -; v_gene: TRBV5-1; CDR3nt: TGCGCCAGCAGCCTTCGCCTTGATAAAAAACTGTTTTTT; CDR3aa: CASSLRLDKKLFF
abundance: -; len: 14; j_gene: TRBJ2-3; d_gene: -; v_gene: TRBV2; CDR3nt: TGTGCCAGCAGTGAAGGGGGGCTGACAGATACGCAGTATTTT; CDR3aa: CASSEGGLTDTQYF
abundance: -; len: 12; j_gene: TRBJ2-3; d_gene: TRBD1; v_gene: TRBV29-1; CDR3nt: TGCAGCGTTGGACAGGGGGGAGATACGCAGTATTTT; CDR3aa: CSVGQGGDTQYF
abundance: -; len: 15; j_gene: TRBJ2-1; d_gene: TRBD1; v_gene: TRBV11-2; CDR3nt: TGTGCCAGCAGCTTAGTAGGGGGCCGACAAAATGAGCAGTTCTTC; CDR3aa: CASSLVGGRQNEQFF
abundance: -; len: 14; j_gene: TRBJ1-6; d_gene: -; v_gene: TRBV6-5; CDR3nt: TGTGCCAGCAGTTACCGGGTGGGGAATTCACCCCTCCACTTT; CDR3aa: CASSYRVGNSPLHF
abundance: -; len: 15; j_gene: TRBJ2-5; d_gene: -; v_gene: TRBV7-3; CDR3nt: TGTGCCAGCAGCTTAATGGCGGGGGCGGTGGAGACCCAGTACTTC; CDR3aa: CASSLMAGAVETQYF